One sample yielded the 27 T cell receptor beta chains listed below, sequenced in a study of blood T cell repertoires in COVID-19. Measured with immunoSEQ multiplex PCR; TCRdb has only the in-frame clones, and not every one. Of hundreds of thousands of clones detected, around nine tenths appear once; the ten largest clones hold around 2%. The sample consisted of PBMCs or T cells enriched from blood (not recorded which). All receptors derive from an older woman in a cohort exposed to, infected with or recovered from COVID-19 (not recorded which).

The chain has TRBV5-6 and TRBJ2-6, with TRBD1 matching over 9 bases. The junction had 9 bases not matched to a gene; V was cut back by 4 bases and J by 1 base. The CDR3 contains 18 residues. CDR1 is SGHDT, CDR2 YYEEEE, per germline. The CDR3 region has the DNA TGTGCCAGCAGCCCATCCGGGACAGGGAGGTCTGGGGCCAACGTCCTGACTTTC. Protein product: CASSPSGTGRSGANVLTF.

The chain carries TRBV4-1 and TRBJ1-5, with 9 bases identical to TRBD1. This CDR3 has 14 amino acids. Germline CDR1 reads MGHRA; CDR2 reads YSYEKL. Trimming removed 5 bases from V and 6 bases from J; junction bases left unmatched: 5. The CDR3 loop reads CASSGTGKGQPQHF. CDR3 DNA: TGCGCCAGCAGCGGGACAGGGAAAGGTCAGCCCCAGCATTTT.

V is TRBV6-5 and J is TRBJ1-3; no clear D. The CDR3 sequence is 13 residues long. The germline V gene has CDR1 MNHEY and CDR2 SVGAGI. Between the trimmed V and J ends, which lost 8 bases and 0 bases, there was a span of 8 bases. CDR3 loop: CASRRASGNTIYF. CDR3 nucleotides: TGTGCCAGCCGGAGGGCCTCTGGAAACACCATATATTTT.

Note on this clone: This specimen includes other DNA sequences encoding the same CDR3. V and J are TRBV7-3 and TRBJ1-1; D gene ambiguous. V was pared by 4 bases and J by 1 base, with 7 bases between. The CDR3 is 13 amino acids. Per germline, CDR1 SGHTA and CDR2 FQGTGA. The CDR3, as DNA: TGTGCCAGCAGCTCTCAGGAGAACACTGAAGCTTTCTTT. It encodes CASSSQENTEAFF.

The chain joins TRBV7-2 to TRBJ2-4; 7 bases map to TRBD1. The CDR3 is 12 residues long. The trim removed 5 bases at V and 12 bases at J, leaving 7 bases unmatched. Germline V gene sequence: CDR1 SGHTA, CDR2 FQGNSA. CDR3: CASSAQGFGQYF. The CDR3 bases are TGTGCCAGCAGCGCACAGGGGTTCGGTCAGTACTTC.

The chain recombines TRBV5-6 with TRBJ2-1; D is undetermined. Germline CDR1 reads SGHDT; CDR2 reads YYEEEE. There are 16 residues in the CDR3. Trimming removed 0 bases at V and 3 bases at J, with 13 bases between. In DNA form, the CDR3 reads TGTGCCAGCAGCTTGGATCCAAGAGGCCTCTACAATGAGCAGTTCTTC. This codes for CASSLDPRGLYNEQFF.

The chain recombines TRBV23-1 with TRBJ1-5; 10 bases align to TRBD1. Being an ORF, TRBV23-1 has a function that is uncertain. The CDR3 is 20 residues long. V trimming: 4 bases; J trimming: 4 bases; junction bases outside the gene matches: 19. This chain's CDR3 is CASSLPRAGTGALRNQPQHF. In DNA, the CDR3 is TGCGCCAGCAGTCTTCCGCGCGCCGGGACAGGGGCCCTGAGGAATCAGCCCCAGCATTTT.

The genes are TRBV11-3 and TRBJ2-6, with no clear D. Trimming shortened V by 8 bases and J by 0 bases, and 5 bases separated the two germline ends. In germline, CDR1 is SGHNT, CDR2 YENEEA. The CDR3 covers 13 residues. The CDR3 DNA reads as TGTGCCAGCTCAGGCTCTGGGGCCAACGTCCTGACTTTC. As protein: CASSGSGANVLTF.

The genes are TRBV24-1 and TRBJ1-2; 7 bases are a match to TRBD1. Trimming took 7 bases from V and 6 from J; bases not matched to a gene: 4. The length of the CDR3 is 12 residues. CDR1 KGHDR and CDR2 SFDVKD come from the germline V gene. DNA of the CDR3: TGTGCCACCAGAGGGGGGACAGATGGCTACACCTTC. This codes for CATRGGTDGYTF.

This clone was counted between two and nine times. The rearrangement joins TRBV11-3 to TRBJ1-1, with 10 positions matching TRBD1. CDR1 is SGHNT and CDR2 is YENEEA in the germline V gene. Germline trimming cut 1 base from V and 4 bases from J; bases unmatched to any gene: 3. The CDR3 is made up of 15 amino acids. CDR3 in DNA: TGTGCCAGCAGCTTAGGGACAGGGGGGGGCACTGAAGCTTTCTTT. This codes for CASSLGTGGGTEAFF. The full variable domain, with the rest looked up from reference TRBV11-3 and TRBJ1-1, is EAGVVQSPRYKIIEKKQPVAFWCNPISGHNTLYWYLQNLGQGPELLIRYENEEAVDDSQLPKDRFSAERLKGVDSTLKIQPAELGDSAVYLCASSLGTGGGTEAFFGQGTRLTVV.

The chain links TRBV4-3 to TRBJ1-4, with D possibly TRBD1 on 5 matching bases. Trimming cost V 5 bases and J 0 bases, with 13 bases left between them. CDR1 and CDR2 (germline): LGHNA, YSLEER. This CDR3 is 16 amino acids long. The CDR3 DNA sequence: TGCGCCAGCAGCGAAGGGCAGGGTACAACTAATGAAAAACTGTTTTTT. Residues: CASSEGQGTTNEKLFF.

The chain links TRBV5-8 to TRBJ1-6, with D possibly being TRBD1 (6 bases). The V gene lost 5 bases and the J gene lost 10 bases, with 22 bases spanning the gap. CDR1 is SGHTS and CDR2 is YDEGEE in the germline V gene. This CDR3 comprises 16 residues. The CDR3 nucleotides are TGTGCCAGCAGTCCATGGGGGCTTGCAGAGTCATCACCCCTCCACTTT. This gives the protein CASSPWGLAESSPLHF.

J is TRBJ1-2 and V is TRBV27, with 8 bases that match TRBD1. Germline assignment: CDR1 MNHEY and CDR2 SMNVEV (reference sequence). This CDR3 has 13 residues. The V segment lost 5 bases and the J segment 4 bases; nucleotides outside the gene matches: 3. CDR3 protein: CASSPGTGYGYTF. The CDR3 coding sequence is TGTGCCAGCAGTCCAGGGACAGGCTATGGCTACACCTTC.

The J gene is TRBJ1-6, the V gene TRBV19; 7 bases match TRBD1. V lost 3 bases, J lost 7 bases, and 6 bases stayed unmatched. The CDR3 runs 15 residues. Germline V lookup: CDR1 LNHDA, CDR2 SQIVND (reference sequence). CDR3 sequence reads: CASSILRGLNSPLHF. The CDR3, as DNA: TGTGCCAGTAGTATTCTGAGGGGGCTGAATTCACCCCTCCACTTT.

The rearrangement links TRBV7-3 to TRBJ2-1; no firm D call. Deletions cut 1 base from V and 0 bases from J, with 7 bases between. In germline, CDR1 is SGHTA, CDR2 FQGTGA. The CDR3 loop spans 15 amino acids. The CDR3 loop is CASSLKSSSYNEQFF. The CDR3, as DNA: TGTGCCAGCAGCTTAAAGTCGAGCTCCTACAATGAGCAGTTCTTC.

The chain employs TRBV6-5 and TRBJ1-1; no firm D call. Between the trimmed V and J ends, which lost 6 bases and 3 bases, there was a span of 8 bases. Germline CDR1 and CDR2: MNHEY and SVGAGI. This CDR3 is built from 12 residues. The CDR3 nucleotides read TGTGCCAGCAGAGAGGGCCACACTGAAGCTTTCTTT. The encoded protein is CASREGHTEAFF.

This clone was detected only once. This sequence joins TRBV3-1 (or the pseudogene TRBV3-2) and TRBJ2-7; perhaps TRBD2 as D (6 bases). The CDR3 loop spans 14 amino acids. Trimming took 3 bases from V and 0 from J, leaving 9 bases between them. Germline CDR1 reads LGHDT; CDR2 reads YNNKEL (reference sequence). DNA for the CDR3: TGTGCCAGCAGCCAGGGACTCTACTCCTACGAGCAGTACTTC. This gives the protein CASSQGLYSYEQYF.

This rearrangement joins TRBV5-5 to TRBJ1-5; the D gene is possibly TRBD1 (5 bases). Germline CDR1 SGHKS, CDR2 YYEKEE (reference sequence). The CDR3 is 16 residues long. V dropped 4 bases and J dropped 7 bases, with 21 bases sitting between them. CDR3 bases: TGTGCCAGCAGCAGCATTTTGATGGGGGGTGGACAGCCCCAGCATTTT. Amino acids: CASSSILMGGGQPQHF.

This chain joins TRBV6-5 and TRBJ2-1, with a weak D call TRBD2 (6 bases). V lost 6 bases, J lost 5 bases, and 14 bases lay in between. The CDR3 runs 14 residues. The germline gives CDR1 MNHEY, CDR2 SVGAGI. CDR3 bases: TGTGCCAGCAGGGGGACTGGGGCAAACAATGAGCAGTTCTTC. Translated, it gives CASRGTGANNEQFF.

The V gene is TRBV21-1, the J gene TRBJ1-2; TRBD1 was called by the table and not checked on the DNA. TRBV21-1 is a documented pseudogene. The CDR3 loop spans 15 amino acids. CDR3 coding DNA: TGTGCCAGCAGCAAAGGAGCCAGGGGTGTCAATGGCTACACCTTC. Translating it yields CASSKGARGVNGYTF.

This chain connects TRBV24-1 to TRBJ2-4, with 8 bases fitting TRBD2. The CDR3 extends over 13 amino acids. J gave up 10 bases and V 3 bases, and 4 bases lay outside the gene matches. Germline V CDR1 and CDR2: KGHDR, SFDVKD. CDR3 sequence: CATSDRSGGIQYF. The CDR3 bases are TGTGCCACCAGTGATCGGTCGGGAGGGATTCAGTACTTC.

The CDR3 is CASSRFRGDEQYF. The CDR3 DNA reads as TGTGCCAGCAGCCGTTTCAGGGGAGACGAGCAGTACTTC. The chain uses TRBV12-3 or TRBV12-4 and TRBJ2-7; tentative D call: TRBD1 (6 bases). This CDR3 region has 13 residues. Trimming took 6 bases from V and 5 from J, leaving 14 bases between them.

The rearrangement joins TRBV19 to TRBJ2-7; 8 bases match TRBD2. CDR3 length: 14 residues. J lost 4 bases, V lost 6 bases, and 8 bases had no gene match. Germline assignment: CDR1 LNHDA and CDR2 SQIVND (reference sequence). The CDR3 sequence: CASSPGGNRYEQYF. CDR3 bases: TGTGCCAGTAGCCCGGGGGGGAATCGGTACGAGCAGTACTTC.

The chain is built from TRBV2 and TRBJ2-5; D is possibly TRBD2 (5 bases). V was clipped by 8 bases and J by 4 bases, with 17 bases between them. Germline CDR1 reads SNHLY; CDR2 reads FYNNEI. This CDR3 spans 14 amino acids. The CDR3 loop is CASRGGNSGETQYF. CDR3 nucleotides: TGTGCCAGCCGGGGTGGGAATTCGGGAGAGACCCAGTACTTC.

V usage is TRBV19 and J usage is TRBJ1-2, with 9 bases aligning to TRBD1. V gave up 5 bases and J gave up 1 base; unmatched junction bases: 11. The CDR3 spans 17 residues. Per the germline V gene, CDR1 is LNHDA and CDR2 is SQIVND (reference sequence). The CDR3 loop reads CASSLDRGSGINYGYTF. The CDR3, as DNA: TGTGCCAGTAGTCTGGACAGGGGCTCTGGGATTAACTATGGCTACACCTTC.

The rearrangement uses TRBV7-4 and TRBJ2-7; TRBD2 aligns across 10 bases. The CDR3 extends over 16 amino acids. V lost 1 base, J lost 0 bases, and 3 bases stayed unmatched. Germline CDR1 SGHVT, CDR2 SQSDAQ. The CDR3 spells CASSLGGTSDSYEQYF. CDR3 sequence (DNA): TGTGCCAGCAGCTTAGGGGGGACTAGCGACTCCTACGAGCAGTACTTC.

The chain carries TRBV9 and TRBJ2-1; 8 nucleotides match TRBD2. Trimming removed 0 bases from V and 6 bases from J; junction bases left unmatched: 5. This CDR3 is 15 amino acids long. Germline assignment: CDR1 SGDLS and CDR2 YYNGEE. The CDR3 region is CASSVEGTRTNEQFF. In nucleotides, the CDR3 is TGTGCCAGCAGCGTAGAAGGGACTAGAACCAATGAGCAGTTCTTC.